This record looks at one TCR beta chain sequence and its context. The data originate from a study of immune cell composition in non-small cell lung cancer. Generated by immunoSEQ multiplex PCR, the TCRdb table keeps only in-frame clones and is missing some. The data show about 14,000 clones, over 65% seen once. From germline, CDR1 is SGHDN and CDR2 FVKESK. V lost 5 bases to trimming and J lost 6 bases, with 14 bases between them. The CDR3 has 13 amino acids. Sample: lung tumor tissue. V usage is TRBV14 and J usage is TRBJ2-7; perhaps TRBD2 as D (5 bases). The sequence was collected from a human donor with non-small cell lung cancer. CDR3 protein: CASSGRSGFEQYF. The CDR3 DNA is TGTGCCAGCAGCGGGAGAAGCGGTTTCGAGCAGTACTTC.